The sequence of this TCR beta chain was determined in a study of blood T cell repertoires in COVID-19. Study in general: Acute-phase and convalescent COVID-19 samples originated in the United States, Italy and Spain. The analysed material was cDNA or gDNA that came from T cells, B-cell-depleted T cells, or PBMCs.

V was pared by 1 base and J by 5 bases, with 6 bases of the junction left unmatched. This CDR3 is built from 17 residues. Germline lookup yields CDR1 SGDLS and CDR2 YYNGEE. This clone was seen just once. Authors' analysis steps: Scientists estimated how many nucleated cells there were by amplifying reference gene primers. Sequenced by immunoSEQ multiplex PCR; TCRdb stores in-frame clones only, minus some. Clonal size and the V and J genes are those of that table, whereas D and trimming came from the DNA. The sample shows about 240,000 clones, approximately 85% of them seen only once. Sequencing used peripheral blood. The sequence was obtained from a woman aged 55-69 years with active or convalescent COVID-19. The chain joins TRBV9 to TRBJ2-3; the match to TRBD2 covers 14 bases. In nucleotides, the CDR3 is TGTGCCAGCAGCGTACCCGGGACTAGCGGGGGTGGAGATACGCAGTATTTT. Its protein product is CASSVPGTSGGGDTQYF.